This T cell receptor beta chain was observed in a study of cytomegalovirus exposure and HLA in healthy donors. V was clipped by 0 bases and J by 4 bases; unmatched bases: 4. Germline V CDR1 and CDR2: SGHRS, YFSETQ. The CDR3 spans 16 residues. Amplification used 60 Vbeta primers and 13 Jbeta primers. Clones were read by immunoSEQ multiplex PCR, and TCRdb kept only the in-frame ones, dropping some. The sample holds roughly 150,000 clones, about 80% seen once. The chain joins TRBV5-1 to TRBJ2-1, with TRBD2 matching 10 bases. Sequencing was carried out using PBMCs. The clonotype originates from a woman aged 40 to 55 in good health and CMV-seronegative. The CDR3 protein is CASSLVLAGGYNEQFF. DNA of the CDR3: TGCGCCAGCAGCTTGGTTTTAGCGGGGGGTTACAATGAGCAGTTCTTC.